A single sample gave rise to the 31 T cell receptor beta chains below, sequenced in a study of tissue T cells after allogeneic stem cell transplantation. Here immunoSEQ multiplex PCR was the method, and the copy in TCRdb shows in-frame clones only, minus some. The profile shows more than 2,500 clones, 45% of them singletons. Time point in this sample: mouse harvest day 14 after allogeneic transplant. Tail vein injection delivered 10^7 T-cell-depleted bone marrow cells and 10^6 splenic CD5+ T cells. The material sequenced was lymph node tissue. These receptors were taken from a female BALB/c mouse given C57BL/6 T cells with graft-versus-host disease after an allogeneic hematopoietic cell transplant.

Comment on this clone: Gene names follow the mouse nomenclature. The sequenced fragment ends 1 residue before the CDR3 boundary, so the rest is inferred from the germline J gene. This chain links TRBV13-3 with TRBJ1-1; D uncertain. V lost 0 bases, J lost 6 bases, and 3 bases lay in between. Germline assignment: CDR1 NNHDY and CDR2 SYVADS. This CDR3 has 11 residues. The CDR3 reads CASSDGAEVFF. The sequenced CDR3 bases are TGTGCCAGCAGTGATGGGGCAGAAGTCTTC.

About this clone itself: At one end, the junction sequence differs from germline, possibly due to a read error. Genes and germline come from the mouse. The CDR3 end falls 1 residue outside the read, so it is completed with the germline J gene. The V call is TRBV16, the J call TRBJ2-7; 9 nucleotides match TRBD1. The germline gives CDR1 SGHSA, CDR2 FRNQAP. The CDR3 has 13 amino acids. This chain's CDR3 is CASSPGTGHEQYF. CDR3 DNA, as far as it was read: TGTGCCAGCAGCCCCGGGACAGGGCATGAACAGTAC.

This clone showed up just a few times. Any gene name here is a mouse gene name. The CDR3 reads CASSLAAANTGQLYF. Incomplete CDR3 DNA: TGTGCCAGCAGCTTAGCAGCAGCAAACACCGGGCAGCTCTAC. The V call is TRBV3, the J call TRBJ2-2; no clear D. The DNA ends 1 residue before the CDR3 does, and the rest of the CDR3 is filled in from the germline J gene. Trimming removed 0 bases from V and 0 bases from J, with 5 bases in between. The CDR3 consists of 15 residues. In germline, CDR1 is SNHLY, CDR2 FYNGKV (reference sequence). Looking up the rest from reference TRBV3 and TRBJ2-2 gives the full variable domain: GPKVLQIPSHQIIDMGQMVTLNCDPVSNHLYFYWYKQILGQQMEFLVNFYNGKVMEKSKLFKDQFSVERPDGSYFTLKIQPTALEDSAVYFCASSLAAANTGQLYFGEGSKLTVL.

As for this clone: Germline and genes here are mouse. CDR3 bases read: TGTGCCAGCAGTCTGTCAGGGAACGAAAGATTATTT. Translating gives CASSLSGNERLF. The whole CDR3 is CASSLSGNERLFF. The chain has TRBV26 and TRBJ1-4; D is uncertain. The read stops 1 residue short of the end of the CDR3; the missing end is completed from the germline J gene. Germline-derived CDR1 and CDR2 are KGHPV and FQNQEV (reference sequence). The CDR3 consists of 13 residues. The ends were cut back, 0 bases at V and 5 bases at J, with 4 bases in the middle.

With regard to this clone: The gene names here belong to mouse. The CDR3 end is not reached by the read, which stops 1 residue before it; the germline J gene fills it in. V gene TRBV13-2 combines with J gene TRBJ2-7, with D tentatively TRBD2 (6 bases). The CDR3 spans 13 residues. Germline V gene sequence: CDR1 NNHNN, CDR2 SYGAGS (reference sequence). V was cut by 3 bases and J by 4 bases, with 11 bases left in between. The sequenced part of the CDR3 DNA is TGTGCCAGCGGTGGGGGGACTTTTTATGAACAGTAC. Translation gives CASGGGTFYEQY. The complete CDR3 sequence is CASGGGTFYEQYF.

This clone occurred once. The junction departs from the called germline gene at one end, perhaps through a read error. Any gene name here is a mouse gene name. From the germline J gene comes the end of the CDR3, since the read stops 1 residue before it. The same CDR3 also results from other DNA sequences found in this sample. This chain connects TRBV15 to TRBJ2-3, with 9 bases fitting TRBD2. Germline assignment: CDR1 SGHND and CDR2 FRSKSL. CDR3 size: 15 residues. The CDR3 loop reads CASRRDWDSAETLYF. The sequenced CDR3 bases are TGTGCCAGCAGGAGGGACTGGGATAGTGCGGAAACGCTGTAT.

With respect to this clone: The gene names given are mouse names. The read ends 1 residue shy of where the CDR3 ends; the end is completed using the germline J gene. This sequence joins TRBV13-1 and TRBJ1-2; 7 bases map to TRBD1. After removal of 4 bases from V and 1 base from J, the junction contained 4 bases not matched to a gene. The germline gives CDR1 NSHNY, CDR2 SYGAGN. The CDR3 totals 14 residues. Incomplete CDR3 DNA: TGTGCCAGCAGTCACCGGGACAGAAACTCCGACTACACC. Translating gives CASSHRDRNSDYT. The entire CDR3 protein reads CASSHRDRNSDYTF.

Concerning this clone itself: The listed genes are named as in mouse. The CDR3 extends 1 residue past the end of the read, so its final part is completed from the germline J gene. V gene TRBV26 combines with J gene TRBJ1-4; D possibly corresponds to TRBD1 (6 bases). CDR1 and CDR2 (germline): KGHPV, FQNQEV (reference sequence). This CDR3 has 14 amino acids. V was trimmed by 6 bases and J by 3 bases, leaving 11 bases between them. The covered CDR3 bases are TGTGCCAGCAGCCTCGGGACAACCAACGAAAGATTATTT. It yields the protein CASSLGTTNERLF. The whole CDR3 sequence is CASSLGTTNERLFF. Using reference TRBV26 and TRBJ1-4 for the parts outside the CDR3, the full variable domain is NSKVIQTPRYLVKGQGQKAKMRCIPEKGHPVVFWYQQNKNNEFKFLINFQNQEVLQQIDMTEKRFSAECPSNSPCSLEIQSSEAGDSALYLCASSLGTTNERLFFGHGTKLSVL.

This clone was picked up a small number of times. Mouse gene names apply. The read finishes 1 residue shy of the CDR3 end, and the germline J gene is used to complete it. The chain links TRBV1 to TRBJ2-5; the D call may be TRBD1 or TRBD2 (5 bases each). Germline lookup yields CDR1 NSQYPW and CDR2 LRSPGD (reference sequence). Trimming removed 8 bases from V and 6 bases from J, with 9 bases in between. This CDR3 is built from 11 residues. CDR3 sequence: CTCGRGDTQYF. CDR3 DNA, as far as it was read: TGCACCTGCGGCCGGGGGGACACCCAGTAC.

Concerning this clone itself: Germline and genes: mouse. With the read ending 1 residue before the CDR3 end, the germline J gene is used to fill in that end. The rearrangement joins TRBV26 to TRBJ1-6, with a tentative D call TRBD1 (5 bases). TRBJ1-6 is given ORF status, its function remaining uncertain. CDR1 and CDR2 from the germline V gene are KGHPV and FQNQEV (reference sequence). V lost 4 bases, J lost 4 bases, and 8 bases lay in between. The CDR3 spans 14 residues. The sequenced CDR3 bases are TGTGCCAGCAGTCCCGACAGTTATAATTCGCCCCTCTAC. This translates into CASSPDSYNSPLY. The CDR3 in its entirety is CASSPDSYNSPLYF.

Comment on this clone: Gene names and germline refer to mouse. The CDR3 is cut off 1 residue early in the read; its end comes from the germline J gene. The rearrangement uses TRBV13-1 and TRBJ1-4; D may be TRBD1 (5 bases). The CDR3 runs to 14 residues. Trimming pared 5 bases from V and 3 bases from J, leaving 11 bases between. The germline V gene has CDR1 NSHNY and CDR2 SYGAGN. This chain's CDR3 is CASRKPGTNERLFF. The DNA read from the CDR3 is TGTGCCAGCAGGAAGCCAGGGACCAACGAAAGATTATTT.

On this clone: Any gene name here is a mouse gene name. Sequencing ends 1 residue short of the CDR3 end; the germline J gene provides the rest. The V gene is TRBV26, the J gene TRBJ2-2; unclear D gene. The V end lost 4 bases, the J end lost 1 base, and 7 bases lay between the germline ends. Germline loops: CDR1 KGHPV, CDR2 FQNQEV (reference sequence). The CDR3 is made up of 14 amino acids. This chain's CDR3 is CASSPELNTGQLYF. Partial CDR3 DNA: TGTGCCAGCAGTCCGGAATTAAACACCGGGCAGCTCTAC.

A note on this clone: Gene names denote mouse genes. The CDR3 goes on 1 residue after the read ends, and that part is filled in from the germline J gene. The sample carries other DNA sequences with the same CDR3. The chain carries TRBV26 and TRBJ2-5, with D hard to call. From germline, CDR1 is KGHPV and CDR2 FQNQEV (reference sequence). Trimming took 3 bases from V and 0 from J, leaving 4 bases between them. The CDR3 runs 13 residues. This chain's CDR3 is CASSLGNQDTQYF. The sequenced CDR3 bases are TGTGCCAGCAGTCTTGGGAACCAAGACACCCAGTAC.

Notes on this clone: Gene labels here are mouse ones. The read ends 1 residue before the CDR3 terminus; that terminus is restored from the germline J gene. The chain carries TRBV3 and TRBJ2-7; D might be TRBD2 (6 bases). V lost 5 bases, J lost 7 bases, and 12 bases lay in between. This CDR3 is built from 12 residues. The germline V gene encodes CDR1 SNHLY and CDR2 FYNGKV (reference sequence). CDR3 region: CASSPGGGEQYF. CDR3 DNA (partial): TGTGCCAGCAGCCCGGGGGGAGGAGAACAGTAC.

A word on this clone: Germline and genes: mouse. The read falls 1 residue short of the CDR3 end, and the missing part is taken from the germline J gene. V and J are TRBV12-2 and TRBJ2-2; TRBD1 might be the D (5 bases). The CDR3 consists of 14 residues. Germline CDR1 reads SGHLS; CDR2 reads HYDKME. The V and J ends lost 4 bases and 4 bases respectively, with 12 bases between them. CDR3 DNA, as far as it was read: TGTGCCAGCTCGCCCAGGGAGGGCACCGGGCAGCTCTAC. Translating it yields CASSPREGTGQLY. The CDR3, in full, reads CASSPREGTGQLYF.

About this clone itself: Gene names follow the mouse nomenclature. The CDR3 end falls 1 residue outside the read, so it is completed with the germline J gene. This chain connects TRBV26 to TRBJ1-3; perhaps TRBD1 as D (5 bases). With 4 bases removed from V and 0 bases from J, the gap between germline ends came to 7 bases. Germline assignment: CDR1 KGHPV and CDR2 FQNQEV (reference sequence). This CDR3 region has 14 residues. The CDR3: CASSQGISGNTLYF. The sequenced CDR3 bases are TGTGCCAGCAGTCAGGGGATTTCTGGAAATACGCTCTAT. The whole variable domain, remainder taken from reference TRBV26 and TRBJ1-3, is NSKVIQTPRYLVKGQGQKAKMRCIPEKGHPVVFWYQQNKNNEFKFLINFQNQEVLQQIDMTEKRFSAECPSNSPCSLEIQSSEAGDSALYLCASSQGISGNTLYFGEGSRLIVV.

This clone was seen more than once but under ten times. The listed genes are named as in mouse. The read ends 1 residue shy of where the CDR3 ends; the end is completed using the germline J gene. The rearrangement links TRBV3 to TRBJ1-4; weak D call: TRBD1 (5 bases). V was clipped by 4 bases and J by 0 bases, with 9 bases between them. CDR3 length equals 15 residues. Germline V gene data show CDR1 as SNHLY and CDR2 as FYNGKV (reference sequence). CDR3 DNA, as far as it was read: TGTGCCAGCAGCTCTAGACAGTTTTCCAACGAAAGATTATTT. Translated: CASSSRQFSNERLF. The complete CDR3 reads CASSSRQFSNERLFF. The full variable domain, completed using reference TRBV3 and TRBJ1-4, is GPKVLQIPSHQIIDMGQMVTLNCDPVSNHLYFYWYKQILGQQMEFLVNFYNGKVMEKSKLFKDQFSVERPDGSYFTLKIQPTALEDSAVYFCASSSRQFSNERLFFGHGTKLSVL.

This clone was observed a few times. Mouse gene names and germline throughout. The DNA ends 1 residue before the CDR3 does, and the rest of the CDR3 is filled in from the germline J gene. V and J are TRBV12-1 and TRBJ1-6; D not certain. TRBJ1-6 belongs to the ORF category, with a function that is uncertain. The germline gives CDR1 SGHSN, CDR2 HYEKVE. Trimming removed 0 bases from V and 4 bases from J, with 0 bases in between. The length of the CDR3 is 12 residues. The CDR3 bases that were read are TGTGCCAGCTCTCTCTATAATTCGCCCCTCTAC. Translating gives CASSLYNSPLY. The full-length CDR3 reads as CASSLYNSPLYF.

As to this clone: The germline and genes are mouse ones. The CDR3 end is not reached by the read, which stops 1 residue before it; the germline J gene fills it in. The chain uses TRBV19 and TRBJ2-2, with 8 bases aligning to TRBD1. The V segment lost 4 bases and the J segment 3 bases; nucleotides outside the gene matches: 8. The CDR3 has 16 amino acids. CDR1 FNHDT and CDR2 SITEND come from the germline V gene (reference sequence). The DNA read from the CDR3 is TGTGCCAGCAGTCCCCAACAGGGGGAGGACACCGGGCAGCTCTAC. Residues: CASSPQQGEDTGQLY. From start to end, the CDR3 is CASSPQQGEDTGQLYF.

As to this clone: This is likely an artifact of a read error, given a far larger clone one base away. Gene names follow the mouse nomenclature. The read falls 1 residue short of the CDR3 end, and the missing part is taken from the germline J gene. Other DNA sequences in this sample translate to the same CDR3. The chain couples TRBV14 to TRBJ2-7, with 9 bases matching TRBD1. This CDR3 has 13 residues. CDR1 is SGHDT, CDR2 FRDEAV, per germline. The DNA read from the CDR3 is TGTCCCAGCAGCCCCGGGACAGGGCATGAACAGTAC. As protein: CPSSPGTGHEQY. The complete CDR3 sequence is CPSSPGTGHEQYF.

This clone qualifies as medium-sized. The listed genes are named as in mouse. The read falls 1 residue short of the CDR3 end, and the missing part is taken from the germline J gene. V usage is TRBV29 and J usage is TRBJ2-7, with D uncertain. This CDR3 has 12 residues. The germline V gene has CDR1 MSHET and CDR2 SYDVDS. Trimming stripped 3 bases from V and 3 bases from J, with 6 bases between. Partial CDR3 DNA: TGTGCTAGCAGTTTTTGGAACTATGAACAGTAC. This encodes CASSFWNYEQY. The entire CDR3 sequence reads CASSFWNYEQYF.

As concerns this clone: Gene names and germline refer to mouse. The CDR3 is cut off 1 residue early in the read; its end comes from the germline J gene. V usage is TRBV3 and J usage is TRBJ1-1; D is unresolved. CDR3 length equals 14 residues. CDR1 and CDR2 (germline): SNHLY, FYNGKV (reference sequence). The V end lost 3 bases, the J end lost 0 bases, and 8 bases lay between the germline ends. CDR3 DNA, as far as it was read: TGTGCCAGCAGCTTGCGCCGTTCAAACACAGAAGTCTTC. The encoded protein is CASSLRRSNTEVF. From start to end, the CDR3 is CASSLRRSNTEVFF.

As for this clone: Mouse gene names and germline throughout. The CDR3: CASTGTGNTEVFF. The DNA read from the CDR3 is TGTGCCAGCACGGGGACAGGGAACACAGAAGTCTTC. This chain links TRBV15 with TRBJ1-1, with 8 bases aligning to TRBD1. The read terminates 1 residue before the CDR3 end, so the remaining end is supplied by the germline J gene. The trim removed 7 bases at V and 1 base at J, leaving 2 bases unmatched. The CDR3 totals 13 residues. Looked up from germline, CDR1 is SGHND and CDR2 is FRSKSL. The full variable domain, rest sourced from reference TRBV15 and TRBJ1-1, is DAGVTQTPRHEVAEKGQTIILKCEPVSGHNDLFWYRQTKIQGLELLSYFRSKSLMEDGGAFKDRFKAEMLNSSFSTLKIQPTEPKDSAVYLCASTGTGNTEVFFGKGTRLTVV.

For this clone: Mouse gene names and germline throughout. From the germline J gene comes the end of the CDR3, since the read stops 1 residue before it. V usage is TRBV12-1 and J usage is TRBJ1-4; tentative D call: TRBD1 (6 bases). V gave up 3 bases and J gave up 7 bases, with 11 bases separating them. The CDR3 length is 13 residues. CDR1 is SGHSN, CDR2 HYEKVE, per germline. The covered CDR3 bases are TGTGCCAGCTCTGGGGGGGCCAGCGAAAGATTATTT. Translating it yields CASSGGASERLF. The complete CDR3 reads CASSGGASERLFF.

On this clone itself: Genes here carry mouse names. From the germline J gene comes the end of the CDR3, since the read stops 1 residue before it. The chain links TRBV26 to TRBJ2-2; TRBD1 is a possible D gene (6 bases). The CDR3 is 14 amino acids. With 4 bases removed from V and 0 bases from J, the gap between germline ends came to 6 bases. The germline CDR1 and CDR2 sequences are KGHPV and FQNQEV (reference sequence). Here the CDR3 reads CASSRQANTGQLYF. Partial CDR3 DNA: TGTGCCAGCAGTCGACAGGCAAACACCGGGCAGCTCTAC.

This clone was seen a few times. Gene labels here are mouse ones. The part of the CDR3 DNA that was read is TGTGCCAGCAGTCTGCACGAAAGATTATTT. Translated, it gives CASSLHERLF. The full CDR3 protein is CASSLHERLFF. V is TRBV26 and J is TRBJ1-4; unclear D gene. The read halts 1 residue ahead of the CDR3 end, with the missing end drawn from the germline J gene. V lost 2 bases and J lost 6, with 1 base in between. The CDR3 consists of 11 residues. Germline V CDR1 and CDR2: KGHPV, FQNQEV (reference sequence).

This clone was counted a few times. The gene symbols are mouse symbols. The read finishes 1 residue shy of the CDR3 end, and the germline J gene is used to complete it. The V and J genes are TRBV3 and TRBJ1-4; TRBD1 aligns across 9 bases. This CDR3 spans 15 amino acids. Trimming cost V 3 bases and J 2 bases; bases outside gene matches: 1. Germline-derived CDR1 and CDR2 are SNHLY and FYNGKV (reference sequence). The CDR3 spells CASSLTGGSNERLFF. The sequenced CDR3 bases are TGTGCCAGCAGCTTGACAGGGGGGTCCAACGAAAGATTATTT.

Worth noting for this clone: Gene names and germline refer to mouse. The CDR3 end falls 1 residue outside the read, so it is completed with the germline J gene. J is TRBJ2-1 and V is TRBV12-1; 9 positions agree with TRBD2. The CDR3 spans 14 residues. V was pared by 4 bases and J by 6 bases, with 6 bases of the junction left unmatched. Germline V lookup: CDR1 SGHSN, CDR2 HYEKVE. The CDR3 bases that were read are TGTGCCAGCTCCCCAGGACTGGGGATTGCTGAGCAGTTC. This encodes CASSPGLGIAEQF. The entire CDR3 sequence reads CASSPGLGIAEQFF.

Turning to this clone: Genes and germline are mouse. Read sequence stops 1 residue before the CDR3 end, and the germline J gene provides the missing end. The chain uses TRBV26 and TRBJ2-2, with D tentatively TRBD1 (6 bases). Germline V CDR1 and CDR2: KGHPV, FQNQEV (reference sequence). V lost 4 bases and J 3 bases, leaving 9 bases between the germline ends. The CDR3 totals 14 residues. Here the CDR3 reads CASSPGQYTGQLYF. The part of the CDR3 DNA that was read is TGTGCCAGCAGTCCGGGACAATACACCGGGCAGCTCTAC. The variable domain in full, with the rest retrieved from reference TRBV26 and TRBJ2-2, is NSKVIQTPRYLVKGQGQKAKMRCIPEKGHPVVFWYQQNKNNEFKFLINFQNQEVLQQIDMTEKRFSAECPSNSPCSLEIQSSEAGDSALYLCASSPGQYTGQLYFGEGSKLTVL.

As concerns this clone: Here the gene names and germline are mouse. The read terminates 1 residue before the CDR3 end, so the remaining end is supplied by the germline J gene. The rearrangement links TRBV3 to TRBJ1-1; possible D gene TRBD1, 5 bases. V was trimmed by 3 bases and J by 0 bases, leaving 5 bases between them. Germline values: CDR1 SNHLY, CDR2 FYNGKV (reference sequence). The CDR3 has 13 residues. The CDR3 DNA, read in part, is TGTGCCAGCAGCTTGACAGCAAACACAGAAGTCTTC. It encodes CASSLTANTEVF. The full-length CDR3 reads as CASSLTANTEVFF. Together with reference TRBV3 and TRBJ1-1, the CDR3 gives the full variable domain: GPKVLQIPSHQIIDMGQMVTLNCDPVSNHLYFYWYKQILGQQMEFLVNFYNGKVMEKSKLFKDQFSVERPDGSYFTLKIQPTALEDSAVYFCASSLTANTEVFFGKGTRLTVV.

Comment on this clone: Mouse names are used for the genes. The read halts 1 residue ahead of the CDR3 end, with the missing end drawn from the germline J gene. The chain employs TRBV31 and TRBJ2-7, with TRBD2 matching over 12 bases. There are 14 residues in the CDR3. The trim removed 3 bases at V and 4 bases at J, leaving 4 bases unmatched. CDR1 is GKSSPN and CDR2 is SITVG in the germline V gene. CDR3 loop: CAWSLGTGGYEQYF. Partial CDR3 DNA: TGTGCCTGGAGCCTCGGGACTGGGGGGTATGAACAGTAC.